A single sample gave rise to the 26 T cell receptor beta chains below, sequenced in a study of blood T cells in healthy people across ages. The authors ran a second PCR of about 6 to 11 cycles using a sample-barcoded 5' primer and a J-beta primer mix. TCRdb re-called the 5' RACE reads with MiXCR, one entry per CDR3 protein. The sample has about 780,000 distinct CDR3 sequences, around half seen once. The sample consisted of blood. The receptors stem from an older man in good health.

The chain carries TRBV5-1 and TRBJ2-1, with 7 bases matching TRBD2. Germline V gene sequence: CDR1 SGHRS, CDR2 YFSETQ. The CDR3 is 15 amino acids. Trimming cost V 1 base and J 6 bases; bases outside gene matches: 7. CDR3 loop: CASSLNGGMSNEQFF. The CDR3 coding sequence is TGCGCCAGCAGCTTGAACGGGGGGATGTCCAATGAGCAGTTCTTC.

The chain combines TRBV12-3 or TRBV12-4 with TRBJ1-4; no firm D call. Trimming pared 5 bases from V and 3 bases from J, leaving 4 bases between. The CDR3 consists of 12 residues. CDR3: CASSASNEKLFF. CDR3 in DNA: TGTGCCAGCAGTGCTTCTAATGAAAAACTGTTTTTT.

This clonotype was picked up one time. The chain recombines TRBV10-3 with TRBJ2-5, with TRBD1 as a possible D gene (6 bases). CDR3 length equals 14 residues. V was clipped by 4 bases and J by 4 bases, with 13 bases between them. Looked up from germline, CDR1 is ENHRY and CDR2 is SYGVKD. CDR3 nucleotides: TGTGCCATCAGTGTTGCAGGGGAATCAGAGACCCAGTACTTC. Residues: CAISVAGESETQYF.

This clonotype came up a few times. The chain recombines TRBV7-3 with TRBJ2-3; D not certain. The germline V and J ends were trimmed by 1 base and 2 bases, with 7 bases remaining between them. CDR3 length: 14 amino acids. CDR1 is SGHTA and CDR2 is FQGTGA in the germline V gene. The CDR3 bases are TGTGCCAGCAGCTTAATGTGGAACACAGATACGCAGTATTTT. Amino acids: CASSLMWNTDTQYF. Based on the CDR3 plus reference TRBV7-3 and TRBJ2-3, the full variable domain is GAGVSQTPSNKVTEKGKYVELRCDPISGHTALYWYRQSLGQGPEFLIYFQGTGAADDSGLPNDRFFAVRPEGSVSTLKIQRTERGDSAVYLCASSLMWNTDTQYFGPGTRLTVL.

The V gene is TRBV7-2, the J gene TRBJ2-7; D is uncertain. The last part of the DNA fits TRBJ2-5 better; the J call may be wrong. The V gene's germline CDR1 is SGHTA and CDR2 FQGNSA. The CDR3 totals 12 residues. CDR3 sequence (DNA): TGTGCCAGCAGCTTAGCGATGGAGACCCAGTACTTC. This translates into CASSLAMETQYF.

This clonotype was detected a few times. This sequence may be a read error, since a much larger clone differs from it by one base. The V call is TRBV11-2, the J call TRBJ2-1; 12 bases agree with TRBD2. CDR1 and CDR2 (germline): SGHAT, FQNNGV. The junction had 4 bases not matched to a gene; V was cut back by 4 bases and J by 0 bases. The CDR3 length is 17 residues. CDR3 amino acids: CASSSGLAGNSYNEQFF. The CDR3, as DNA: TGTGCCAGCAGCTCTGGACTAGCGGGGAACTCCTACAATGAGCAGTTCTTC. Full variable domain (outside the CDR3, taken from reference TRBV11-2 and TRBJ2-1): EAGVAQSPRYKIIEKRQSVAFWCNPISGHATLYWYQQILGQGPKLLIQFQNNGVVDDSQLPKDRFSAERLKGVDSTLKIQPAKLEDSAVYLCASSSGLAGNSYNEQFFGPGTRLTVL.

In this sample, this clonotype turned up many times. This chain joins TRBV25-1 and TRBJ2-7, with 9 bases fitting TRBD2. V lost 4 bases, J lost 6 bases, and 10 bases stayed unmatched. Germline V gene lookup returns CDR1 MGHDK and CDR2 SYGVNS. The CDR3 extends over 15 amino acids. DNA for the CDR3: TGTGCCAGCAGTGGAGCTAGCGGGGACGAGGCCGAGCAGTACTTC. This sequence encodes CASSGASGDEAEQYF.

This clonotype has just a few counts. V and J are TRBV5-5 and TRBJ1-5; TRBD1 might be the D (6 bases). The CDR3 covers 15 residues. Per the germline V gene, CDR1 is SGHKS and CDR2 is YYEKEE (reference sequence). V dropped 4 bases and J dropped 1 base, with 12 bases sitting between them. In DNA form, the CDR3 reads TGTGCCAGCAGCCAGAGCCAGGGGAGCAATCAGCCCCAGCATTTT. Its translation is CASSQSQGSNQPQHF.

The rearrangement links TRBV20-1 to TRBJ2-1; 10 bases agree with TRBD2. The CDR3 is made up of 14 amino acids. After removal of 2 bases from V and 8 bases from J, the junction contained 6 bases not matched to a gene. Looked up from germline, CDR1 is DFQATT and CDR2 is SNEGSKA (reference sequence). The CDR3 spells CSARSLAGVYEQFF. The CDR3 DNA reads TGCAGTGCTAGAAGTCTAGCGGGAGTATATGAGCAGTTCTTC.

The chain combines TRBV28 with TRBJ1-2, with 8 bases identical to TRBD1. Trimming took 7 bases from V and 8 from J; bases not matched to a gene: 9. Germline CDR1 MDHEN, CDR2 SYDVKM. The CDR3 runs 13 residues. The CDR3 DNA reads TGTGCCAGCACCCCGGACAGGGTATTGGGCTACACCTTC. This translates into CASTPDRVLGYTF.

The rearrangement uses TRBV28 and TRBJ1-3; D unresolved. The V end was cut by 9 bases, the J end by 0 bases, with 9 bases between. CDR1 MDHEN and CDR2 SYDVKM come from the germline V gene. This CDR3 is built from 13 residues. CDR3 nucleotides: TGTGCCAGTTTTATCAGCTCTGGAAACACCATATATTTT. It yields the protein CASFISSGNTIYF.

The chain joins TRBV7-3 to TRBJ2-1; no clear D gene. Deletions cut 5 bases from V and 5 bases from J, with 10 bases between. Germline assignment: CDR1 SGHTA and CDR2 FQGTGA. This CDR3 comprises 13 residues. CDR3 sequence: CASSAGPNNEQFF. CDR3 bases: TGTGCCAGCAGCGCCGGGCCTAACAATGAGCAGTTCTTC.

The V and J genes are TRBV6-1 and TRBJ1-2; D unclear. Germline V gene data show CDR1 as MNHNS and CDR2 as SASEGT. The CDR3 length is 13 residues. The V end lost 5 bases, the J end lost 6 bases, and 13 bases lay between the germline ends. CDR3 in DNA: TGTGCCAGCAGTCTAGTCCTTAGGGATGGCTACACCTTC. It yields the protein CASSLVLRDGYTF.

This clonotype was seen only once. This chain connects TRBV11-3 to TRBJ2-7; no reliable D call. The CDR3 covers 13 residues. Germline assignment: CDR1 SGHNT and CDR2 YENEEA. Trimming left V 4 bases short and J 7 bases short, with 14 bases between. DNA for the CDR3: TGTGCCAGCAGCTCTCAACCCTACAATGAGCAGTACTTC. The encoded protein is CASSSQPYNEQYF.

This chain uses TRBV20-1 with TRBJ2-3, with 9 bases aligning to TRBD1. This CDR3 comprises 15 residues. Trimming took 6 bases from V and 3 from J; bases not matched to a gene: 10. Germline V gene sequence: CDR1 DFQATT, CDR2 SNEGSKA (reference sequence). The CDR3 DNA sequence: TGCAGTGCCCTTACAGGGGGCGATGTAACAGATACGCAGTATTTT. Protein product: CSALTGGDVTDTQYF.

This clonotype was counted a few times. The chain has TRBV18 and TRBJ1-3, with 7 bases lining up with TRBD1. V was clipped by 6 bases and J by 0 bases; unmatched bases: 8. This CDR3 contains 16 residues. Germline V gene sequence: CDR1 KGHSH, CDR2 LQKENI. As DNA, the CDR3 is TGTGCCAGCTCGCAGTACGGACAGGTCTCTGGAAACACCATATATTTT. This translates into CASSQYGQVSGNTIYF.

V and J are TRBV27 and TRBJ1-4; the D is unclear. Trimming removed 5 bases at V and 7 bases at J, with 20 bases between. Germline CDR1 is MNHEY and CDR2 is SMNVEV (reference sequence). CDR3 length: 16 amino acids. The DNA for the CDR3 is TGTGCCAGCAGTACGCGGGAATCTCGGTTTGGTGAAAAACTGTTTTTT. It is translated as CASSTRESRFGEKLFF.

CDR3 amino acids: CSARSLREQETQFF. DNA of the CDR3: TGCAGTGCTAGATCCCTAAGAGAGCAAGAGACCCAGTTCTTC. This chain connects TRBV20-1 to TRBJ2-5; D is ambiguous. The J call is uncertain, as TRBJ2-1 better fits the DNA end. This CDR3 contains 14 residues. The germline V gene has CDR1 DFQATT and CDR2 SNEGSKA (reference sequence).

Here the CDR3 reads CASSEGGPFGVYEQYF. The CDR3 DNA follows: TGTGCCAGCAGTGAGGGTGGCCCTTTCGGGGTTTACGAGCAGTACTTC. This chain joins TRBV6-1 and TRBJ2-7; D may be TRBD2 (5 bases). The CDR3 runs to 16 residues. Germline lookup yields CDR1 MNHNS and CDR2 SASEGT. V lost 3 bases to trimming and J lost 4 bases, with 19 bases between them.

A note on this clonotype: A much bigger clone sits one base away, suggesting this may be a read error. The chain uses TRBV7-9 and TRBJ2-1; D call uncertain. Germline V gene data show CDR1 as SEHNR and CDR2 as FQNEAQ (reference sequence). The CDR3 length is 11 residues. This chain's CDR3 is CASSLANGQFF. CDR3 DNA: TGTGCCAGCAGCTTAGCCAATGGGCAGTTCTTC.

This chain links TRBV12-3 or TRBV12-4 with TRBJ2-5, with 7 positions matching TRBD1. The better agreement between TRBJ2-7 and the DNA end casts doubt on the J call. The CDR3 loop spans 14 amino acids. CDR3 sequence reads: CASSTDRDQYEQYF. CDR3 in DNA: TGTGCCAGCAGCACCGACAGGGACCAATACGAGCAGTACTTC.

The chain couples TRBV2 to TRBJ2-2; no firm D call. The germline V gene encodes CDR1 SNHLY and CDR2 FYNNEI. This CDR3 comprises 12 residues. Between the trimmed V and J ends, which lost 6 bases and 6 bases, there was a span of 8 bases. DNA of the CDR3: TGTGCCAGCAGGCGTCAGGCCGGGGAGCTGTTTTTT. It encodes CASRRQAGELFF. The full variable domain, in which reference TRBV2 and TRBJ2-2 provide the parts outside the CDR3, is EPEVTQTPSHQVTQMGQEVILRCVPISNHLYFYWYRQILGQKVEFLVSFYNNEISEKSEIFDDQFSVERPDGSNFTLKIRSTKLEDSAMYFCASRRQAGELFFGEGSRLTVL.

The chain links TRBV5-1 to TRBJ2-1; TRBD2 matches at 13 bases. With 2 bases clipped from V and 7 bases from J, the junction kept 9 bases outside the gene matches. The CDR3 extends over 17 amino acids. From germline, CDR1 is SGHRS and CDR2 YFSETQ. CDR3 coding DNA: TGCGCCAGCAGCTTCCAGACTAGCGGGGGGACGAGAAATGAGCAGTTCTTC. It yields the protein CASSFQTSGGTRNEQFF.

The table lists this clonotype with a few counts. The chain links TRBV6-4 to TRBJ2-1, with 11 bases aligning to TRBD2. Trimming removed 7 bases from V and 8 bases from J; junction bases left unmatched: 10. CDR3 length: 15 residues. Germline assignment: CDR1 MRHNA and CDR2 SNTAGT. CDR3 region: CASTKLAGGLHEQFF. The CDR3 DNA is TGTGCCAGCACCAAGCTAGCGGGAGGTCTCCATGAGCAGTTCTTC.

V is TRBV12-3 or TRBV12-4 and J is TRBJ2-3; tentatively, D is TRBD2 (5 bases). V lost 0 bases, J lost 5 bases, and 12 bases lay in between. The CDR3 spans 15 residues. The CDR3 protein is CASSLAVGVVDTQYF. The CDR3 region has the DNA TGTGCCAGCAGTTTAGCGGTGGGAGTGGTAGATACGCAGTATTTT.

This clonotype has just a few counts. The rearrangement links TRBV25-1 to TRBJ2-1; D is undetermined. The CDR3 is 11 amino acids. Germline loops: CDR1 MGHDK, CDR2 SYGVNS. The V gene lost 1 base and the J gene lost 9 bases, with 4 bases spanning the gap. The CDR3 loop reads CASSEFGEQFF. The CDR3 nucleotides read TGTGCCAGCAGTGAATTCGGTGAGCAGTTCTTC.